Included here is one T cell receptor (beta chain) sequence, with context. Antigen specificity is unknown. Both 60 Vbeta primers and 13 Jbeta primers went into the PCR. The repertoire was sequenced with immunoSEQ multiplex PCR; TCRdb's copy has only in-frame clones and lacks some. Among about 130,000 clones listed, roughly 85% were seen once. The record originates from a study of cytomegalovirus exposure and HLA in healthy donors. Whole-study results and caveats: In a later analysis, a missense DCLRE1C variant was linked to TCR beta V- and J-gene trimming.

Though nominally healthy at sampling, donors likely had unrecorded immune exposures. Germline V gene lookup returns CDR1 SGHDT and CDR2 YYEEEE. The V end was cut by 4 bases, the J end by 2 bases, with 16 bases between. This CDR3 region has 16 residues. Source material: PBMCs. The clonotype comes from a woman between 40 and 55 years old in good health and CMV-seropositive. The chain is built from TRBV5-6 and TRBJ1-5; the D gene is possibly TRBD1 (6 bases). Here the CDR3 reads CASSVTLGGGNQPQHF. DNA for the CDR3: TGTGCCAGCAGCGTGACCTTAGGGGGGGGCAATCAGCCCCAGCATTTT.